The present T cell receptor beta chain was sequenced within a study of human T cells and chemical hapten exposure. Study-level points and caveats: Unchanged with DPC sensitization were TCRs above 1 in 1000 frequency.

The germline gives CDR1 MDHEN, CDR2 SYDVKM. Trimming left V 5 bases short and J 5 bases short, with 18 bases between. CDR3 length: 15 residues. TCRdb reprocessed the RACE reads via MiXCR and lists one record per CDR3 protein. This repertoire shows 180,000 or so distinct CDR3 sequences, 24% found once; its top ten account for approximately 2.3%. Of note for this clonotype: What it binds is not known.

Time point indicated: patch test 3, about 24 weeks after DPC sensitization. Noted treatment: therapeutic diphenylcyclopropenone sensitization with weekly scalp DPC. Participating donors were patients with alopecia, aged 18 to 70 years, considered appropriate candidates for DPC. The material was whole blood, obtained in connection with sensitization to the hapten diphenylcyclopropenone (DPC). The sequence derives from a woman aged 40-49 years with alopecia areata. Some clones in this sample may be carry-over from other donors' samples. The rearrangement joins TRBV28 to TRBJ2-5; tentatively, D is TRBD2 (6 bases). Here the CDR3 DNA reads TGTGCCAGCAGTCCCGCCGGGACTCCCCCTGAGACCCAGTACTTC. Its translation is CASSPAGTPPETQYF.